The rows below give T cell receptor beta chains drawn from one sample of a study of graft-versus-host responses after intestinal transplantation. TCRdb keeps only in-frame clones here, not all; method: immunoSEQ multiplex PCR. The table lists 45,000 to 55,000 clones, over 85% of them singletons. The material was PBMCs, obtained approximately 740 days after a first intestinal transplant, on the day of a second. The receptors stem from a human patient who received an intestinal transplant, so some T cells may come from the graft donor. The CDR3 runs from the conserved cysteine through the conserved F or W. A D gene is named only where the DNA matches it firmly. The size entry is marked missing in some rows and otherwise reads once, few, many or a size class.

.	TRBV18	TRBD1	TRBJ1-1	TGTGCCAGCTCACAACAGAAAACAGGGGGGAACACTGAAGCTTTCTTT	CASSQQKTGGNTEAFF
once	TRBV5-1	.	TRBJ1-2	TGCGCCAGCCGCTGGGGGATTTATGGCTACACCTTC	CASRWGIYGYTF
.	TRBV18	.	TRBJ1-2	TGTGCCAGCTCACCAGGCAGGGGCCCGCCCTATTGCTACACCTTC	CASSPGRGPPYCYTF
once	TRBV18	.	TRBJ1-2	TGTGCCAGCTCGCTTGGACCGGGGGTGAAGGGCTATGGCTACACCTTC	CASSLGPGVKGYGYTF
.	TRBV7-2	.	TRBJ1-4	TGTGCCAGCAGCTTGCACGAGGGGATGGAAAAACTGTTTTTT	CASSLHEGMEKLFF
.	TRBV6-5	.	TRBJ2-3	TGTGCCAGCAGTTACTGGGGACAACATAGCACAGATACGCAGTATTTT	CASSYWGQHSTDTQYF
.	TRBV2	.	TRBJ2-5	TGTGCCAGCAGGGATCATCCGGGGGAGACCCAGTACTTC	CASRDHPGETQYF
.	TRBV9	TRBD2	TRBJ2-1	TGTGCCAGCAGCGTGAGGACCGGGACTAGCGGCTACAATGAGCAGTTCTTC	CASSVRTGTSGYNEQFF
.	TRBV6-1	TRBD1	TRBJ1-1	TGTGCCAGCAGTGAATCTGGGACAGGGAGGACTGAAGCTTTCTTT	CASSESGTGRTEAFF
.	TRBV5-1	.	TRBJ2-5	TGCGCCAGCAGCTTAGGGGATTCCGCCGAGACCCAGTACTTC	CASSLGDSAETQYF
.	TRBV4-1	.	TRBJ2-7	TGCGCCAGCAGCCAAGACCCGGACCCGACGGAGCAGTACTTC	CASSQDPDPTEQYF
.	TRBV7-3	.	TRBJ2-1	TGTGCCAGCAGCTTAAGGGAGTTTTCGGATGAGCAGTTCTTC	CASSLREFSDEQFF
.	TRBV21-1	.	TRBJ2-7	TGTGCCAGCAGCAAAGAGGGTACAGGGTCTTGGGAGCAGTACTTC	CASSKEGTGSWEQYF
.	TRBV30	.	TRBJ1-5	TGTGCCTGGAGTGTGGGTTATAGCAATCAGCCCCAGCATTTT	CAWSVGYSNQPQHF
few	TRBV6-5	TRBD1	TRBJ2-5	TGTGCCAGCCGTGACAGGGCCAGGGGGGAGACCCAGTACTTC	CASRDRARGETQYF
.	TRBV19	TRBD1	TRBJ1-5	TGTGCCAGTAGTATCGGCAGGGGGGGCAATCAGCCCCAGCATTTT	CASSIGRGGNQPQHF
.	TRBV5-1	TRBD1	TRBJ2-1	TGCGCCAGCCGTGGGACAGGGACAGGGAGTGGAAATGAGCAGTTCTTC	CASRGTGTGSGNEQFF
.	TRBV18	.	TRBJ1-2	TGTGCCAGCTCTCCTGGCCAGATTATACCGGGAGGCTACACCTTC	CASSPGQIIPGGYTF
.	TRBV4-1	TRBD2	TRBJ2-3	TGCGCCAGCAGCCAAGGGGGGGGAACGGGAACAGATACGCAGTATTTT	CASSQGGGTGTDTQYF
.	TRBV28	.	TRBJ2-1	TGTGCCAGCAGTCCCGTAGGGGAGCTAAATGAGCAGTTCTTC	CASSPVGELNEQFF
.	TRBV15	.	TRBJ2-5	TGTGCCACCAGCAGACCGACGGGGGCAGCCCAGTACTTC	CATSRPTGAAQYF
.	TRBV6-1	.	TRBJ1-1	TGTGCCAGCAGTCGGGATCGGACTGAAGCTTTCTTT	CASSRDRTEAFF
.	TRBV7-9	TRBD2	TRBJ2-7	TGTGCCAGCAGCTCCGAATCTAGCGGGAAGGTCTACGAGCAGTACTTC	CASSSESSGKVYEQYF
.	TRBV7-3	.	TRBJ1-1	TGTGCCAGCAGCCTATCTGTGGGTGAAGCTTTCTTT	CASSLSVGEAFF
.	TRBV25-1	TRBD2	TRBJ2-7	TGTGCCAGCAGTGACCTTCGTATCCTAGCGGGAGGGAAAAACGAGCAGTACTTC	CASSDLRILAGGKNEQYF
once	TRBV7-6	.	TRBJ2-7	TGTGCCAGCAGCTTAGTAATGTGGGCCAGACCTTACGAGCAGTACTTC	CASSLVMWARPYEQYF
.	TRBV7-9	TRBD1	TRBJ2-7	TGTGCCAGCAGCTCGCAGACAGGGATAAGCTCCTACGAGCAGTACTTC	CASSSQTGISSYEQYF
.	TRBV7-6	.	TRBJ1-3	TGTGCCAGCAGTCGGGGGGGGTCTGGAAACACCATATATTTT	CASSRGGSGNTIYF
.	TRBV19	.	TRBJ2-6	TGTGCCAGTAGTATAGCGGGCTCTGGGGCCAACGTCCTGACTTTC	CASSIAGSGANVLTF
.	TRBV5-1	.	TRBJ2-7	TGCGCCAGCAGCTTGGCTCCCATCTACGAGCAGTACTTC	CASSLAPIYEQYF
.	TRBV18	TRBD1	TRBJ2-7	TGTGCCAGCTCACCAATAGGGACAGGGAAAGACGAGCAGTACTTC	CASSPIGTGKDEQYF
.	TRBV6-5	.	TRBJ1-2	TGTGCCAGCAGTTACAAGGGGTATGACTATGGCTACACCTTC	CASSYKGYDYGYTF
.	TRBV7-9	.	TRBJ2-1	TGTGCCAGCAGCTTCAAAATTGAGCAGTTCTTC	CASSFKIEQFF
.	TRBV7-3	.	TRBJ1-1	TGTGCCAGCAGCTTAAGCCAGGGGATGAACACTGAAGCTTTCTTT	CASSLSQGMNTEAFF
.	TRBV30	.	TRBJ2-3	TGTGCCTGTCCCCTCGAGGGGGGTACGCAGTATTTT	CACPLEGGTQYF
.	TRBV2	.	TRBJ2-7	TGTGCCAGCAGTGAGGGGGCGGTGGGAGCAGCCTACGAGCAGAACTTC	CASSEGAVGAAYEQNF
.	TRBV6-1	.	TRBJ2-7	TGTGCCAGCAAGGCCGTCGGCTCCTACGAGCAGTACTTC	CASKAVGSYEQYF
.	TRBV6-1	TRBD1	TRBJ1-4	TGTGCCAGCAGTGAGACAGGGAGCCTACCTTTTTTGTTTTTT	CASSETGSLPFLFF
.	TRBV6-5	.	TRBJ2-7	TGTGCCAGCAGTTACTCCAGGACTATGAGTTCCGAGCAGTACTTC	CASSYSRTMSSEQYF
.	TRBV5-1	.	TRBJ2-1	TGCGCCAGCAGTCGGGGAGAGGAGCAGTTCTTC	CASSRGEEQFF
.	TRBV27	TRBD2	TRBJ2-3	TGTGCCAGCCTACCTCGGACTAGCGGGGCTAGCACAGATACGCAGTATTTT	CASLPRTSGASTDTQYF
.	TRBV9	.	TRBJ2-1	TGTGCCAGCAGCGTGATCTTCGGGGCCGAGCAGTTCTTC	CASSVIFGAEQFF
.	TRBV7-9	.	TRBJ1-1	TGTGCCAGCAGCTCTAACACTGAAGCTTTCTTT	CASSSNTEAFF
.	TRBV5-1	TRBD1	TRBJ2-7	TGCGCCAGCAGCTCTGACAGGGTCCCGGACTACGAGCAGTACTTC	CASSSDRVPDYEQYF
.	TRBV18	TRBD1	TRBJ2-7	TGTGCCAGCTCACCCCGGGACAGGGGCCACGAGCAGTACTTC	CASSPRDRGHEQYF
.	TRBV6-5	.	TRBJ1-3	TGTGCCAGCAGTTACCGGACCTTAGGTGGAAACACCATATATTTT	CASSYRTLGGNTIYF
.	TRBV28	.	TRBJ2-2	TGTGCCAGCAGTCCGGGACACAACACCGGGGAGCTGTTTTTT	CASSPGHNTGELFF
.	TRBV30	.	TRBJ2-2	TGTGCCTGGAGTGTACTAGGTGGCGCCGGGGAGCTGTTTTTT	CAWSVLGGAGELFF
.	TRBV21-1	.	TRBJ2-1	TGTGCCAGCAGCAAAATAGGGACTAGCGGCAGCGATGAGCAGTTCTTC	CASSKIGTSGSDEQFF
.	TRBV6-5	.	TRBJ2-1	TGTGCCAGCAGTGAACAGGAAGGTGAGCAGTTCTTC	CASSEQEGEQFF
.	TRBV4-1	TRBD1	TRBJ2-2	TGCGCCAGCAGCCAAGTTTGGACAGGGCCTAGGTCCGGGGAGCTGTTTTTT	CASSQVWTGPRSGELFF
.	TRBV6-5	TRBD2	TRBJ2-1	TGTGCCAGCAGTTCCCGACTAGCGGGAGGCTACAATGAGCAGTTCTTC	CASSSRLAGGYNEQFF
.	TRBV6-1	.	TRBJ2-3	TGTGCCAGCAGGGCCCGGGGGCAAAGCACAGATACGCAGTATTTT	CASRARGQSTDTQYF